These T cell receptor beta chains were read from a single sample in a study of blood T cell repertoires in COVID-19. Sequenced by immunoSEQ multiplex PCR; TCRdb stores in-frame clones only, minus some. The sample consists of hundreds of thousands of clones, around 88% of them appearing once. Sequences were obtained from peripheral blood. These receptors were obtained from a man older than 75 with acute or convalescent COVID-19. CDR3s include the opening cysteine and the closing phenylalanine or tryptophan. A D gene is named only where the DNA matches it firmly. Clone size is not always given. Where it is, it says once, few, many or a class for expanded clones.

v_call	clone_size	d_call	j_call	cdr3_nt	cdr3_aa
TRBV11-2	.	TRBD2	TRBJ2-7	TGTGCCAGCAGCTTAGGTCCGGGAGGTCCCTACGAGCAGTACTTC	CASSLGPGGPYEQYF
TRBV6-5	.	.	TRBJ2-7	TGTGCCAGCAGAAGTCAGACCTACGAGCAGTACTTC	CASRSQTYEQYF
TRBV29-1	.	TRBD1	TRBJ2-2	TGCAGCGTTGGGGACAGGGGTTTTTATAACACCGGGGAGCTGTTTTTT	CSVGDRGFYNTGELFF
TRBV19	.	TRBD2	TRBJ2-2	TGTGCCAGTAGAGCCGGGGTAGCGGGGGACGCGAACACCGGGGAGCTGTTTTTT	CASRAGVAGDANTGELFF
TRBV7-2	.	TRBD2	TRBJ2-7	TGTGCCAGCAGCTTAGCACTAGCGGGAGTTTCGCCCGAGCAGTACTTC	CASSLALAGVSPEQYF
TRBV2	.	TRBD2	TRBJ2-2	TGTGCCAGCAGAGGGACTAGCGGGATCACCGGGGAGCTGTTTTTT	CASRGTSGITGELFF
TRBV5-1	few	TRBD2	TRBJ2-7	TGCGCCAGCAGCTCGGGACTAGCGCCCTACGAGCAGTACTTC	CASSSGLAPYEQYF
TRBV5-1	.	.	TRBJ2-5	TGCGCCAGCAGTCCCCGGGGGAGTAGGGAAGAGACCCAGTACTTC	CASSPRGSREETQYF
TRBV19	.	.	TRBJ1-2	TGTGCCAGTAGTATTCACAGGGATGACTATGGCTACACCTTC	CASSIHRDDYGYTF
TRBV7-9	.	.	TRBJ1-2	TGTGCCAGCAGCTTACTTCCAGGGAACTATGGCTACACCTTC	CASSLLPGNYGYTF
TRBV2	few	.	TRBJ2-7	TGTGCCAGCAGTGAAACCGAGACCTACGAGCAGTACTTC	CASSETETYEQYF
TRBV6-5	.	.	TRBJ2-7	TGTGCCAGCAGTTACGCCAGGGGTAGTTACTACGAGCAGTACTTC	CASSYARGSYYEQYF
TRBV15	many	.	TRBJ2-1	TGTGCCACCAGCAGAGATCGGGGGTCTGGCAATGAGCAGTTCTTC	CATSRDRGSGNEQFF
TRBV2	.	.	TRBJ1-2	TGTGCCAGCAGTAGATTACAGGGTGCGGGCGATGGCTACACCTTC	CASSRLQGAGDGYTF
TRBV5-4	.	.	TRBJ2-7	TGTGCCAGCAGCTTGGACAGGCAAACCTACGAGCAGTACTTC	CASSLDRQTYEQYF
TRBV11-2	.	TRBD2	TRBJ2-2	TGTGCCAGCAGCTTACTAGTAGCGGGAGTGTCCGGGGAGCTGTTTTTT	CASSLLVAGVSGELFF
TRBV10-2	.	TRBD1	TRBJ1-2	TGCGCCAGCAGACCAGGGGGCGCCAACTATGGCTACACCTTC	CASRPGGANYGYTF
TRBV6-5	.	TRBD1	TRBJ1-2	TGTGCCAGCAGTTACTCGAGACAGGGTAATCATCGCTACACCTTC	CASSYSRQGNHRYTF
TRBV4-1	.	TRBD1	TRBJ1-6	TGCGCCAGCAGCCCAGGGACAGAGGCTAATTCACCCCTCCACTTT	CASSPGTEANSPLHF